Each of the 25 T cell receptor beta chains below was sequenced from the same sample in a study of identical twins. Each CDR3 protein gets one entry after TCRdb re-called the 5' RACE reads with MiXCR. The table has over 200,000 distinct CDR3 sequences, less than 10% seen once. Sequenced material: memory (CD45RO+) T cells sorted from blood. Source of these receptors: a woman aged 18-29 years in good health.

Only a few counts were recorded for this clonotype. Here the CDR3 reads CASDPLNLPPDTQYF. Written as DNA, the CDR3 is TGTGCTAGTGATCCCCTCAATCTGCCACCTGATACGCAGTATTTT. The rearrangement uses TRBV12-5 and TRBJ2-3; D gene unclear. From germline, CDR1 is LGHNT and CDR2 FRNRAP. V lost 7 bases to trimming and J lost 6 bases, with 20 bases between them. The CDR3 covers 15 residues.

V gene TRBV25-1 combines with J gene TRBJ2-1; TRBD1 might be the D (5 bases). V lost 4 bases and J lost 0, with 13 bases in between. Germline-derived CDR1 and CDR2 are MGHDK and SYGVNS. The CDR3 length is 16 residues. CDR3 DNA: TGTGCCAGCAGTGCAGGGCAGGGCAGCTCCTACAATGAGCAGTTCTTC. It yields the protein CASSAGQGSSYNEQFF.

This clonotype was counted between two and nine times. This chain uses TRBV27 with TRBJ1-1, with D perhaps TRBD1 (5 bases). Trimming took off 3 bases at V and 0 bases at J, with 11 bases between the two ends. This CDR3 is built from 15 residues. The germline V gene encodes CDR1 MNHEY and CDR2 SMNVEV (reference sequence). In DNA form, the CDR3 reads TGTGCCAGCAGTTTTATGGGACCCTTGAACACTGAAGCTTTCTTT. Protein sequence: CASSFMGPLNTEAFF.

The chain joins TRBV10-3 to TRBJ1-2, with TRBD1 identical over 9 bases. This CDR3 spans 14 amino acids. Per the germline V gene, CDR1 is ENHRY and CDR2 is SYGVKD. The trim removed 4 bases at V and 4 bases at J, leaving 4 bases unmatched. Here the CDR3 DNA reads TGTGCCATCAGTGGGGGACAGGGATCCTATGGCTACACCTTC. It codes for CAISGGQGSYGYTF.

This clonotype was found many times. The V call is TRBV4-1, the J call TRBJ1-1, with a weak D call TRBD1 (5 bases). The germline V gene encodes CDR1 MGHRA and CDR2 YSYEKL. V lost 2 bases and J lost 10, with 17 bases in between. This CDR3 comprises 14 residues. As DNA, the CDR3 is TGCGCCAGCAGCCAAAACGGGGACTGGGCTAGAGCTTTCTTT. It yields the protein CASSQNGDWARAFF.

A few counts support this clonotype. The CDR3 loop reads CSASPSSGYLKDTDTQYF. The CDR3, as DNA: TGCAGTGCTAGCCCCTCTAGCGGGTATTTAAAGGACACAGATACGCAGTATTTT. The chain has TRBV20-1 and TRBJ2-3; 8 bases are shared with TRBD2. The germline CDR1 and CDR2 sequences are DFQATT and SNEGSKA (reference sequence). CDR3 size: 18 residues. The junction had 16 bases not matched to a gene; V was cut back by 3 bases and J by 2 bases.

This clonotype was recorded a few times. This chain uses TRBV12-3 or TRBV12-4 with TRBJ2-1, with TRBD1 identical over 7 bases. The CDR3 extends over 16 amino acids. Losses at the gene ends were 6 bases for V and 0 bases for J; bases not matched to a gene: 8. CDR3 nucleotides: TGTGCCAGCAGCGGGTTTAACAGGGGCTCCTACAATGAGCAGTTCTTC. Translated: CASSGFNRGSYNEQFF.

This clonotype was detected ten times or more. This sequence joins TRBV5-1 and TRBJ2-2, with 8 bases that match TRBD1. J was trimmed by 3 bases and V by 5 bases; bases with no gene match: 9. The CDR3 is 16 amino acids. CDR1 and CDR2 from the germline V gene are SGHRS and YFSETQ. CDR3 sequence: CASRPGQGGDTGELFF. For the CDR3, the DNA is TGCGCCAGCAGACCCGGACAGGGAGGTGACACCGGGGAGCTGTTTTTT.

This clonotype was counted at least ten times. This chain joins TRBV5-8 and TRBJ2-2; a weak D match, TRBD2 (7 bases). Trimming took 6 bases from V and 7 from J, leaving 22 bases between them. The CDR3 sequence is 16 residues long. CDR1 SGHTS and CDR2 YDEGEE come from the germline V gene. The CDR3 sequence is CASTSGGHLVYGELFF. The CDR3 nucleotides read TGTGCCAGCACCTCGGGGGGCCACTTGGTTTACGGGGAGCTGTTTTTT.

This chain uses TRBV4-2 with TRBJ2-7; 10 bases agree with TRBD2. After removal of 1 base from V and 5 bases from J, the junction contained 14 bases not matched to a gene. Germline V gene lookup returns CDR1 LGHNA and CDR2 YNFKEQ. This CDR3 has 18 residues. The CDR3 region is CASSQGRAGPSGGNEQYF. The CDR3, as DNA: TGTGCCAGCAGCCAAGGGAGGGCGGGGCCTAGCGGGGGAAACGAGCAGTACTTC.

The table lists this clonotype with many counts. The chain is built from TRBV7-9 and TRBJ1-2; 8 nucleotides align to TRBD1. The CDR3 is 14 amino acids. J lost 3 bases, V lost 1 base, and 1 base had no gene match. From germline, CDR1 is SEHNR and CDR2 FQNEAQ (reference sequence). CDR3 loop: CASSLETGDYGYTF. The CDR3 DNA reads as TGTGCCAGCAGCTTAGAGACAGGGGACTATGGCTACACCTTC.

This clonotype appeared a few times. The CDR3 here is CASSLAAGGQNTQYF. In nucleotides, the CDR3 is TGTGCCAGCAGCTTAGCGGCGGGGGGCCAAAATACGCAGTATTTT. This sequence joins TRBV7-3 and TRBJ2-3, with TRBD2 identical over 8 bases. The V gene end was trimmed by 2 bases and the J gene end by 7 bases; junction bases not matched to a gene: 8. CDR1 and CDR2 from the germline V gene are SGHTA and FQGTGA. The CDR3 runs to 15 residues.

A few counts support this clonotype. The chain couples TRBV5-1 to TRBJ2-7; D may be TRBD1 or TRBD2 (6 bases each). The V gene lost 0 bases and the J gene lost 2 bases, with 9 bases spanning the gap. From germline, CDR1 is SGHRS and CDR2 YFSETQ. This CDR3 spans 14 amino acids. The CDR3 DNA is TGCGCCAGCAGCTTGGAGGGGGGACCCTACGAGCAGTACTTC. Protein product: CASSLEGGPYEQYF. Full variable domain (remainder filled in from reference TRBV5-1 and TRBJ2-7): KAGVTQTPRYLIKTRGQQVTLSCSPISGHRSVSWYQQTPGQGLQFLFEYFSETQRNKGNFPGRFSGRQFSNSRSEMNVSTLELGDSALYLCASSLEGGPYEQYFGPGTRLTVT.

This clonotype showed up just a few times. This chain joins TRBV20-1 and TRBJ1-2; 11 bases are a match to TRBD1. The CDR3 has 15 residues. Trimming at V came to 6 bases and at J to 2 bases, leaving 8 bases not matched to a gene. From germline, CDR1 is DFQATT and CDR2 SNEGSKA (reference sequence). The CDR3 reads CSAKDRDRGNYGYTF. For the CDR3, the DNA is TGCAGTGCCAAAGACCGGGACAGGGGGAACTATGGCTACACCTTC.

In DNA, the CDR3 is TGTGCCAGCAGCTTGCGGCAAAATGAGCAGTTCTTC. Translated: CASSLRQNEQFF. The chain carries TRBV11-2 and TRBJ2-1; D is unresolved. V dropped 3 bases and J dropped 7 bases, with 7 bases sitting between them. CDR1 is SGHAT, CDR2 FQNNGV, per germline. This CDR3 is 12 amino acids long.

This clonotype was found a few times. The chain links TRBV7-2 to TRBJ2-3; the D call may be TRBD1 or TRBD2 (6 bases each). This CDR3 is built from 17 residues. The germline V and J ends were trimmed by 3 bases and 1 base, with 17 bases remaining between them. In germline, CDR1 is SGHTA, CDR2 FQGNSA. CDR3 sequence: CASSFARGVSGTDTQYF. The CDR3 DNA reads as TGTGCCAGCAGCTTCGCGAGGGGGGTTAGCGGCACAGATACGCAGTATTTT.

This clonotype has a handful of counts. This chain links TRBV20-1 with TRBJ1-5; D is possibly TRBD1 (6 bases). V shed 3 bases and J shed 0 bases, with 9 bases lying between them. The germline gives CDR1 DFQATT, CDR2 SNEGSKA (reference sequence). The CDR3 is made up of 14 amino acids. The chain's CDR3 is CSASGQLSNQPQHF. The DNA for the CDR3 is TGCAGTGCTAGTGGACAGCTTAGCAATCAGCCCCAGCATTTT.

This clonotype was seen only a few times. The rearrangement uses TRBV9 and TRBJ2-1; D remains ambiguous. CDR1 and CDR2 from the germline V gene are SGDLS and YYNGEE. The CDR3 spans 16 residues. The V end lost 1 base, the J end lost 4 bases, and 15 bases lay between the germline ends. The CDR3 DNA reads TGTGCCAGCAGCGTATTTTCTACGCAGCTTTACAATGAGCAGTTCTTC. Its protein is CASSVFSTQLYNEQFF.

This clonotype was seen more than once but under ten times. This sequence joins TRBV7-2 and TRBJ1-1; D possibly corresponds to TRBD1 (6 bases). Germline V gene lookup returns CDR1 SGHTA and CDR2 FQGNSA. Between the trimmed V and J ends, which lost 5 bases and 10 bases, there was a span of 11 bases. The length of the CDR3 is 11 residues. The DNA of the CDR3 is TGTGCCAGCAGCATCAGGGGTTTAGCTTTCTTT. This encodes CASSIRGLAFF. The whole variable domain, remainder taken from reference TRBV7-2 and TRBJ1-1, is GAGVSQSPSNKVTEKGKDVELRCDPISGHTALYWYRQSLGQGLEFLIYFQGNSAPDKSGLPSDRFSAERTGGSVSTLTIQRTQQEDSAVYLCASSIRGLAFFGQGTRLTVV.

In this sample, this clonotype turned up many times. The J gene is TRBJ2-5, the V gene TRBV7-9; D remains unclear. CDR1 is SEHNR, CDR2 FQNEAQ, per germline (reference sequence). Trimming pared 4 bases from V and 5 bases from J, leaving 5 bases between. The CDR3 consists of 11 residues. This chain's CDR3 is CASSSGETQYF. The CDR3 nucleotides are TGTGCCAGCAGCTCCGGGGAGACCCAGTACTTC. The entire variable domain, with the rest obtained from reference TRBV7-9 and TRBJ2-5, is as follows: DTGVSQNPRHKITKRGQNVTFRCDPISEHNRLYWYRQTLGQGPEFLTYFQNEAQLEKSRLLSDRFSAERPKGSFSTLEIQRTEQGDSAMYLCASSSGETQYFGPGTRLLVL.

The rearrangement uses TRBV18 and TRBJ2-5; unclear D gene. CDR3 size: 10 residues. Germline CDR1 reads KGHSH; CDR2 reads LQKENI. V lost 8 bases and J lost 3, with 4 bases in between. The CDR3 DNA sequence: TGTGCCAGCCAGGAAGAGACCCAGTACTTC. Its translation is CASQEETQYF.

This clonotype came up many times. The gene calls are TRBV3-1 and TRBJ1-6; no firm D call. V dropped 4 bases and J dropped 7 bases, with 11 bases sitting between them. Per germline, CDR1 LGHDT and CDR2 YNNKEL (reference sequence). The CDR3 has 14 amino acids. CDR3 in amino acids: CASSRPAENSPLHF. The CDR3 bases are TGTGCCAGCAGCCGGCCGGCTGAAAATTCACCCCTCCACTTT.

There are a few counts of this clonotype. V usage is TRBV5-1 and J usage is TRBJ1-1; D is unresolved. Trimming left V 2 bases short and J 2 bases short, with 10 bases between. There are 14 residues in the CDR3. The V gene's germline CDR1 is SGHRS and CDR2 YFSETQ. The CDR3 DNA follows: TGCGCCAGCAGCTTATTGGAAGTAAACACTGAAGCTTTCTTT. Amino acids: CASSLLEVNTEAFF.

The chain has TRBV15 and TRBJ2-5, with TRBD2 identical over 7 bases. V shed 5 bases, J shed 4 bases, and the junction held 1 base outside the gene matches. CDR1 and CDR2 (germline): LNHNV, YYDKDF (reference sequence). The CDR3 length is 12 residues. The CDR3, as DNA: TGTGCCACCAGCGGGAGGGGAGAGACCCAGTACTTC. It encodes CATSGRGETQYF.

A few counts support this clonotype. This sequence joins TRBV30 and TRBJ1-1; maybe TRBD1 (5 bases). The germline CDR1 and CDR2 sequences are GTSNPN and SVGIG (reference sequence). This CDR3 is 15 amino acids long. Trimming cost V 2 bases and J 0 bases, with 13 bases left between them. CDR3 loop: CAWSLGPPLNTEAFF. The CDR3 coding sequence is TGTGCCTGGAGTCTGGGGCCACCCTTGAACACTGAAGCTTTCTTT.